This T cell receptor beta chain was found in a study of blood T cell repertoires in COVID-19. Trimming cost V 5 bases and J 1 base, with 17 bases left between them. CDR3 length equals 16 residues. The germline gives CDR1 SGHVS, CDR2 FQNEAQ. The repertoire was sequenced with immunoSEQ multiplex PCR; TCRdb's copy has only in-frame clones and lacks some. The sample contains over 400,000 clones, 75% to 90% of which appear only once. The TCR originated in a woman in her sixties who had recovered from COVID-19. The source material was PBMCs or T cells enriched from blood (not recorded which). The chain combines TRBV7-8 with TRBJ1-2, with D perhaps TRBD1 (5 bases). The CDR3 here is CASSSTWGSSNYGYTF. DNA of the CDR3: TGTGCCAGCAGCAGCACTTGGGGCAGTAGTAACTATGGCTACACCTTC.